The entry that follows covers one T cell receptor (beta chain) sequence. Generated by immunoSEQ multiplex PCR, the TCRdb table keeps only in-frame clones and is missing some. The sample has 84,000 or so clones, 90% to 95% seen once; the top ten hold 17%. These data originate in a study of control samples from healthy donors and cancer patients. CDR1 and CDR2 (germline): SGHRS, YFSETQ. The CDR3 has 16 amino acids. Trimming took off 2 bases at V and 6 bases at J, with 17 bases between the two ends. The sequenced sample consisted of blood. This TCR came from a man in his forties or fifties in good health. The V and J genes are TRBV5-1 and TRBJ2-2; TRBD2 might be the D (6 bases). CDR3 sequence reads: CASSFGLTTGAGELFF. DNA for the CDR3: TGCGCCAGCAGCTTCGGACTAACGACGGGGGCCGGGGAGCTGTTTTTT.